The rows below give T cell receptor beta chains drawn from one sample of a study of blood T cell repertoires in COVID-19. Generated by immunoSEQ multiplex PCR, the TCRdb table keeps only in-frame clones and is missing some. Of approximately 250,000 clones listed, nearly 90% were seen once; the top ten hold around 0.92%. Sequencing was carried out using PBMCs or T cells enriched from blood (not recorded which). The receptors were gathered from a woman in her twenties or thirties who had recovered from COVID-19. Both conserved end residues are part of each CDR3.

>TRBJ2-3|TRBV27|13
CATAGGLLDTQYF
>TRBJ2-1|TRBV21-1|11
CASRTYNEQFF
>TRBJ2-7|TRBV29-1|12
CSVVTAGYEQYF
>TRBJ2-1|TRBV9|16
CASSVASGGTYNEQFF
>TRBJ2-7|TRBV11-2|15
CASSPSGGASHEQYF
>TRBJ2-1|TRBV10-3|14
CAISLAGAYNEQFF
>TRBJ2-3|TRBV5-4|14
CASRPSRGADTQYF
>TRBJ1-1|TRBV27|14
CASRAGYQNTEAFF
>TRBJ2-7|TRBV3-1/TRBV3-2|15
CASSQAQGRGYEQYF
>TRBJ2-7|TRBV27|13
CASSPTETYEQYF
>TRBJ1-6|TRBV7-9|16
CASSAPRDRVNSPLHF
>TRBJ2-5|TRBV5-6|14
CASSSGQGQETQYF
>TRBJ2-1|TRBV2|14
CASKTGRRYNEQFF
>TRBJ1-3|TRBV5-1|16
CASSLVPSFGGNTIYF
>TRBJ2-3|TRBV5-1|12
CASGKGADTQYF
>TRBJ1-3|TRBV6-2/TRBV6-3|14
CASSYGGSGNTIYF